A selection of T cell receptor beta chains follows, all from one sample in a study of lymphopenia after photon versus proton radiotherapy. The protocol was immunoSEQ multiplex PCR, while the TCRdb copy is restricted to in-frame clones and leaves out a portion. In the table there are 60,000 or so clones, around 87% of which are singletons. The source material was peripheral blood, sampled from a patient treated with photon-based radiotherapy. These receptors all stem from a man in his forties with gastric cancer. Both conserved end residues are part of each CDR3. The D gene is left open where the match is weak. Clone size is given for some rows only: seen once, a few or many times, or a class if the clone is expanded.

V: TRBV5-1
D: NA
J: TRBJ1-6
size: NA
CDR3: CASSLDVRSSYNSPLHF
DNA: TGCGCCAGCAGCTTGGACGTGAGGAGCTCCTATAATTCACCCCTCCACTTT

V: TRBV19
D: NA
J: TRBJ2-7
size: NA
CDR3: CASSLRDTWDYEQYF
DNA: TGTGCCAGTAGTTTACGGGACACGTGGGACTACGAGCAGTACTTC

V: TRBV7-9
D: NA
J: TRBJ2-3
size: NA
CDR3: CASRSTGTTSTDTQYF
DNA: TGTGCCAGCAGATCCACCGGGACCACTAGCACAGATACGCAGTATTTT

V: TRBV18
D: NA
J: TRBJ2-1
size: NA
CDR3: CASSPEDRSSYNEQFF
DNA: TGTGCCAGCTCACCAGAGGACCGGAGCTCCTACAATGAGCAGTTCTTC

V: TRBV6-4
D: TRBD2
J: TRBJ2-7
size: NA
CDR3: CASRSTSGGGEQYF
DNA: TGTGCCAGCAGAAGCACTAGCGGGGGGGGCGAGCAGTACTTC

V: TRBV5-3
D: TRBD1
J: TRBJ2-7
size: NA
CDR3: CARSSPDRTKRHEQYF
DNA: TGTGCCAGAAGCTCCCCGGACAGGACCAAGAGGCACGAGCAGTACTTC

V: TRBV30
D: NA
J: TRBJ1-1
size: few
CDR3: CAWSGVGVGTMNTEAFF
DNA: TGTGCCTGGAGTGGAGTGGGGGTAGGGACCATGAACACTGAAGCTTTCTTT

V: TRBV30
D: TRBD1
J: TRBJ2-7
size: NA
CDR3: CAWSSLTGGNEQYF
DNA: TGTGCCTGGAGCTCCTTGACAGGGGGCAACGAGCAGTACTTC

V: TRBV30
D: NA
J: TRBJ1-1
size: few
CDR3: CAWSRQATEAFF
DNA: TGTGCCTGGAGTAGGCAGGCCACTGAAGCTTTCTTT

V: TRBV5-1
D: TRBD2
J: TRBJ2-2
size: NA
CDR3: CASSPGRANTGELFF
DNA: TGCGCCAGCAGCCCCGGGAGGGCCAACACCGGGGAGCTGTTTTTT

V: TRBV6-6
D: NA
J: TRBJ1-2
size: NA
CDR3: CASSLRRESPYGYTF
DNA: TGTGCCAGCAGCCTCCGGCGAGAAAGCCCCTATGGCTACACCTTC

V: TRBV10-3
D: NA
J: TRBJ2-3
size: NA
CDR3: CAIGGGGSVVDTQYF
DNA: TGTGCCATTGGGGGGGGCGGATCTGTCGTAGATACGCAGTATTTT

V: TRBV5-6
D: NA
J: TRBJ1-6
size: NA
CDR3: CASSRDGRHNSPLHF
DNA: TGTGCCAGCAGCCGGGACGGACGGCATAATTCACCCCTCCACTTT

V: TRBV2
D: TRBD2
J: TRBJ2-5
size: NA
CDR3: CASTLRPSGGSAISQETQYF
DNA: TGTGCCAGCACCTTGAGGCCCTCCGGGGGGTCGGCGATTAGCCAAGAGACCCAGTACTTC

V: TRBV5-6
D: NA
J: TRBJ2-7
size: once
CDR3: CASRLKAVTDEQYF
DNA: TGTGCCAGCAGACTGAAAGCAGTCACCGACGAGCAGTACTTC

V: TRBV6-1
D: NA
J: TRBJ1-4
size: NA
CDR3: CASSPQGGTNEKLFF
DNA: TGTGCCAGCAGTCCCCAAGGGGGAACTAATGAAAAACTGTTTTTT

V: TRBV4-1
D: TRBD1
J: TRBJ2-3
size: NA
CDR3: CASSPRVVLGGPADTQYF
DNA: TGCGCCAGCAGCCCGCGCGTCGTGTTAGGGGGCCCCGCAGATACGCAGTATTTT

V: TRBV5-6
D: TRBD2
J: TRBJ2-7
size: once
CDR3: CASRTTGTSGPLTYEQYF
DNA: TGTGCCAGCAGAACCACCGGGACTAGCGGGCCCCTTACCTACGAGCAGTACTTC

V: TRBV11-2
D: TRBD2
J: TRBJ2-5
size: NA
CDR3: CASSDRAGGFGTQYF
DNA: TGTGCCAGCAGCGATAGAGCGGGGGGGTTCGGGACCCAGTACTTC

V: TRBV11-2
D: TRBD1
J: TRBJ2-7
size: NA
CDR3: CASSLGTGYEQYF
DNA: TGTGCCAGCAGCTTAGGGACAGGCTACGAGCAGTACTTC

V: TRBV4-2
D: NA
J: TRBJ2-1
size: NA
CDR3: CASSQLENEQFF
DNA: TGTGCCAGCAGCCAACTGGAGAATGAGCAGTTCTTC

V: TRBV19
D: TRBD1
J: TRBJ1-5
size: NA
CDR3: CASSIVAGGNQPQHF
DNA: TGTGCCAGTAGTATAGTAGCAGGGGGAAATCAGCCCCAGCATTTT

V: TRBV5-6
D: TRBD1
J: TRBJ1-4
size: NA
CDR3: CASSPSTGANEKLFF
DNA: TGTGCCAGCAGCCCCTCGACAGGGGCTAATGAAAAACTGTTTTTT

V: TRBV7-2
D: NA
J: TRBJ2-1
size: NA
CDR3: CASSLGGDYNEQFF
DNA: TGTGCCAGCAGCTTAGGAGGTGACTACAATGAGCAGTTCTTC

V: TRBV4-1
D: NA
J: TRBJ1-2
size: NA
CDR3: CASSQPPTGVANYGYTF
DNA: TGCGCCAGCAGCCAACCACCCACAGGAGTAGCTAACTATGGCTACACCTTC

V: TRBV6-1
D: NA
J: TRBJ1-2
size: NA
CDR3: CASSAEYTVPTYGYTF
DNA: TGTGCCAGCAGTGCCGAGTACACCGTTCCCACCTATGGCTACACCTTC

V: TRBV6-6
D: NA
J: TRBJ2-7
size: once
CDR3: CASSNGGSSSYEQYF
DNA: TGTGCCAGCAGCAACGGGGGTTCCAGCTCCTACGAGCAGTACTTC

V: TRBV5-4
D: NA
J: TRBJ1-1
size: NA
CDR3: CASSPGGNGVPTEAFF
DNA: TGTGCCAGCAGTCCCGGGGGGAATGGGGTACCCACTGAAGCTTTCTTT

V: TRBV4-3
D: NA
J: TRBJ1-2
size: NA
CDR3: CASSQDPGQLGYTF
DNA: TGCGCCAGCAGCCAAGATCCCGGGCAACTTGGCTACACCTTC

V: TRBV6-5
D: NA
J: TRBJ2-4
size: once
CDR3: CASRRTSSAKNIQYF
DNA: TGTGCCAGCAGACGGACCTCCTCGGCCAAAAACATTCAGTACTTC

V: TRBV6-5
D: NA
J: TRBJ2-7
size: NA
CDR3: CASTRGSSYEQYF
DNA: TGTGCCAGCACCAGGGGCAGCTCCTACGAGCAGTACTTC

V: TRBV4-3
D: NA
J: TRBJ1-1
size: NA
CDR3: CASSQDDLTRYSEAFF
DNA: TGCGCCAGCAGCCAAGATGACCTAACGCGGTATTCTGAAGCTTTCTTT

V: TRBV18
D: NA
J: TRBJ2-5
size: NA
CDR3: CASSPRLGQETQYF
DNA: TGTGCCAGCTCACCACGGCTAGGGCAGGAGACCCAGTACTTC

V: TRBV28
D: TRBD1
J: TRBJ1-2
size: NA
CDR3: CASTSRDRGYGYTF
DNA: TGTGCCAGCACCAGCCGTGACAGGGGCTATGGCTACACCTTC

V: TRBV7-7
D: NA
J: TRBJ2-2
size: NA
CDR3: CASSPGSGNTGELFF
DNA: TGTGCCAGCAGCCCAGGAAGCGGGAACACCGGGGAGCTGTTTTTT

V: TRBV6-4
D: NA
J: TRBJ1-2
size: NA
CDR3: CASRDSFYGYTF
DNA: TGTGCCAGCAGGGACAGCTTCTATGGCTACACCTTC

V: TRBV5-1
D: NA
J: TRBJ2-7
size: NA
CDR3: CASSRSGTGSYEQYF
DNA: TGCGCCAGCAGCCGATCCGGGACCGGCTCCTACGAGCAGTACTTC

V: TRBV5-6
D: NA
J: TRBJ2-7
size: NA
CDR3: CASSLALEPYEQYF
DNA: TGTGCCAGCAGCTTGGCCCTGGAACCCTACGAGCAGTACTTC

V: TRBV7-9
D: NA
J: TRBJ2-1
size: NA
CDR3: CASSLSLSGNEQFF
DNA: TGTGCCAGCAGCCTTTCCCTGAGTGGCAATGAGCAGTTCTTC

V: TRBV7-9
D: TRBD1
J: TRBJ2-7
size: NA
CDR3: CASSLPGQPYEQYF
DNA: TGTGCCAGCAGCTTACCGGGACAGCCCTACGAGCAGTACTTC

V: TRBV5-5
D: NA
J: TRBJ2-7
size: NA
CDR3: CASSLVFYEQYF
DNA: TGTGCCAGCAGCTTGGTTTTCTACGAGCAGTACTTC

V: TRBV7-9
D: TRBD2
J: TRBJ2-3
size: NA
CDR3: CASSASGGDTQYF
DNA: TGTGCCAGCAGCGCCAGCGGGGGCGATACGCAGTATTTT

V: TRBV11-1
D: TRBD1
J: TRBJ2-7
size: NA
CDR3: CASSPRTGHSYEQYF
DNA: TGTGCCAGCAGCCCCCGGACAGGGCATTCCTACGAGCAGTACTTC

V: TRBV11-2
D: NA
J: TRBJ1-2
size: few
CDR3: CASSSRVEGRRYGYTF
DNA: TGTGCCAGCAGCTCTAGGGTGGAGGGGCGCAGGTATGGCTACACCTTC

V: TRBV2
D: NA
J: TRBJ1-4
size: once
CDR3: CASSDSGLNEKLFF
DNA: TGTGCCAGCAGTGATTCGGGATTAAATGAAAAACTGTTTTTT

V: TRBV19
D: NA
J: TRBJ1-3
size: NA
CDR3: CASHQRRPPGNTIYF
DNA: TGTGCCAGCCACCAGCGCCGCCCGCCGGGAAACACCATATATTTT

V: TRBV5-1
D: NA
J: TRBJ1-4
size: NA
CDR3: CASSSSTGPDEKLFF
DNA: TGCGCCAGCAGCTCTTCGACAGGACCCGATGAAAAACTGTTTTTT

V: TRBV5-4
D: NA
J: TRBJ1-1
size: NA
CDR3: CASSQGFEAFF
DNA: TGTGCCAGCAGCCAAGGGTTTGAAGCTTTCTTT

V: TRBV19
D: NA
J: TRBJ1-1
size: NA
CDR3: CASSIALNTEAFF
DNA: TGTGCCAGTAGTATAGCCTTGAACACTGAAGCTTTCTTT

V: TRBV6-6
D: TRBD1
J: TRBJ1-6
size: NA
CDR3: CASSPGQEYNSPLHF
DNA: TGTGCCAGCAGCCCGGGACAGGAGTATAATTCACCCCTCCACTTT

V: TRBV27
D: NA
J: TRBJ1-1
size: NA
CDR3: CASSLRPGGNTEAFF
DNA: TGTGCCAGCAGCCTTCGACCCGGAGGGAACACTGAAGCTTTCTTT

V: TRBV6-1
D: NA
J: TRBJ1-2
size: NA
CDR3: CASSEIGDDPGGYTF
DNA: TGTGCCAGCAGTGAAATAGGAGACGACCCGGGTGGCTACACCTTC

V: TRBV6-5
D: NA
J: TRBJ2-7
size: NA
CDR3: CASSYSPGSYEQYF
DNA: TGTGCCAGCAGTTACTCGCCAGGCTCCTACGAGCAGTACTTC

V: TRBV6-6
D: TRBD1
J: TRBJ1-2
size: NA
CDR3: CASSTRAGGGYGYTF
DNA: TGTGCCAGCAGTACTCGGGCAGGGGGCGGGTATGGCTACACCTTC

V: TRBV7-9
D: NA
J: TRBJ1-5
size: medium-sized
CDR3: CASSPGGGISQPQHF
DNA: TGTGCCAGCAGCCCCGGGGGAGGGATAAGTCAGCCCCAGCATTTT

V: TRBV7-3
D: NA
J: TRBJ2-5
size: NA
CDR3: CASSRSIEETQYF
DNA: TGTGCCAGCAGCCGTTCTATCGAAGAGACCCAGTACTTC

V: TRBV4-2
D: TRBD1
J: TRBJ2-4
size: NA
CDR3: CASSQNQGEPKNIQYF
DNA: TGTGCCAGCAGCCAGAACCAGGGGGAACCCAAAAACATTCAGTACTTC

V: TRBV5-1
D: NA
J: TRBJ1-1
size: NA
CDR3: CASSLDTVSEAFF
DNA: TGCGCCAGCAGCTTGGACACGGTCTCGGAAGCTTTCTTT

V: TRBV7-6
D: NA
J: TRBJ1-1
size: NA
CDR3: CASSPGSRGVTEAFF
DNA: TGTGCCAGCAGCCCCGGATCCCGGGGCGTCACTGAAGCTTTCTTT